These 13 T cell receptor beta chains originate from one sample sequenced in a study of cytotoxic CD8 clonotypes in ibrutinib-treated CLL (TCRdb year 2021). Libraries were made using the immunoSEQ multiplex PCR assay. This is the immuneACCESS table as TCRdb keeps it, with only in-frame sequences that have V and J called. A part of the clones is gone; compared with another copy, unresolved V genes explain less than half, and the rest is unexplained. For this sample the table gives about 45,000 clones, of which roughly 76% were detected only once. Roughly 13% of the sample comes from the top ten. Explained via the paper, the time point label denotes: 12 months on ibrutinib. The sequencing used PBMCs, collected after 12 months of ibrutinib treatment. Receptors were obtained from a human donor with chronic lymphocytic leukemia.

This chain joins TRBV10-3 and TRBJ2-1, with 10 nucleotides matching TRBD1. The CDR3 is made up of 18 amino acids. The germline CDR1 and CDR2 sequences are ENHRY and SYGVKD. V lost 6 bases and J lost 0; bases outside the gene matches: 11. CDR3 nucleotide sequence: TGTGCCATCAGACCTGGGACAGGGGCAATCAGCTCCTACAATGAGCAGTTCTTC. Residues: CAIRPGTGAISSYNEQFF.

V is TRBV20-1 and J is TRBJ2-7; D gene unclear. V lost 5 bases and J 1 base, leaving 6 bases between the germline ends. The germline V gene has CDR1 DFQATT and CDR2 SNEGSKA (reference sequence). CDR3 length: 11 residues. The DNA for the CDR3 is TGCAGTGCTGGGATGTCCTACGAGCAGTACTTC. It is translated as CSAGMSYEQYF.

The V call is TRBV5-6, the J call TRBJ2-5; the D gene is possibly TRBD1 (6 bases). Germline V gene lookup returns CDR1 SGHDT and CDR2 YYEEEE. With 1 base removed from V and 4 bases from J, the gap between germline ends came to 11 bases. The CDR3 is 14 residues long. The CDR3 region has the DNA TGTGCCAGCAGCTTGACAGGGTCGGGAGAGACCCAGTACTTC. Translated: CASSLTGSGETQYF.

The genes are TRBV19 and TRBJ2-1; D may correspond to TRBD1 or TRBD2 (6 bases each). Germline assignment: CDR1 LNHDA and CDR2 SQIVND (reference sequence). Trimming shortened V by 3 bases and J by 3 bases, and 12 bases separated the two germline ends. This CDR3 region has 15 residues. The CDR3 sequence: CASSIRGPGYNEQFF. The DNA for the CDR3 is TGTGCCAGTAGTATCCGGGGGCCCGGCTACAATGAGCAGTTCTTC.

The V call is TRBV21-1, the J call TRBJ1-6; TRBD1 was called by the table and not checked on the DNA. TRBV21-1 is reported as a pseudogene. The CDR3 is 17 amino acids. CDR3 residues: CASSTYRVDTYNSPLHF. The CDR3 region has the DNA TGTGCCAGCAGCACCTACAGGGTAGACACCTATAATTCACCCCTCCACTTT.

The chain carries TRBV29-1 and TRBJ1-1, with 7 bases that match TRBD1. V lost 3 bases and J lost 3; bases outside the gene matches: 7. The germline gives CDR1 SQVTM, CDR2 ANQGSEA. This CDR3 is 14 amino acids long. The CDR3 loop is CSVDPDRVDTEAFF. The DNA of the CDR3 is TGCAGCGTTGACCCTGACAGGGTTGACACTGAAGCTTTCTTT.

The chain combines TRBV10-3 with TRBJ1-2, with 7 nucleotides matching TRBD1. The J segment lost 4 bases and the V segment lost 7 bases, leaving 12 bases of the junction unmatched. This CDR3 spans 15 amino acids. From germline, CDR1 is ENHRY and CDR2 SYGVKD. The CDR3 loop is CAIKEEGAWGYGYTF. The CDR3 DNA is TGTGCCATCAAAGAAGAGGGGGCGTGGGGCTATGGCTACACCTTC.

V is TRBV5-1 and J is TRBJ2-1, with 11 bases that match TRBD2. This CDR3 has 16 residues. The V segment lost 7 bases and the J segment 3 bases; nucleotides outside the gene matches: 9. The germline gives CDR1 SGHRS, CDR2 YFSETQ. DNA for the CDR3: TGCGCCAGCCGCCCTCCTGGACTAGCGGGCTACAATGAGCAGTTCTTC. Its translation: CASRPPGLAGYNEQFF. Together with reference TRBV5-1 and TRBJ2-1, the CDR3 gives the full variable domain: KAGVTQTPRYLIKTRGQQVTLSCSPISGHRSVSWYQQTPGQGLQFLFEYFSETQRNKGNFPGRFSGRQFSNSRSEMNVSTLELGDSALYLCASRPPGLAGYNEQFFGPGTRLTVL.

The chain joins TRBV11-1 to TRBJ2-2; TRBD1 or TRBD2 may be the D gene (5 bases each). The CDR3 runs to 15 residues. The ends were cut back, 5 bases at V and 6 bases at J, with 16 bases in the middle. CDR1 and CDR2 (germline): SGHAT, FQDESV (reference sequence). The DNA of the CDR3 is TGTGCCAGCAGCGCTCGGATGCTGGGACCCGGGGAGCTGTTTTTT. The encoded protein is CASSARMLGPGELFF.

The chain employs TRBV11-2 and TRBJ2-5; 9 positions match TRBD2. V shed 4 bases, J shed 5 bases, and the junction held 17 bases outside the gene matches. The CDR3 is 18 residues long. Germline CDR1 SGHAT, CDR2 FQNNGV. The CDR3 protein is CASSSQSGRGGQRETQYF. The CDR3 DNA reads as TGTGCCAGCAGCTCCCAGTCTGGGCGGGGGGGCCAGAGGGAGACCCAGTACTTC. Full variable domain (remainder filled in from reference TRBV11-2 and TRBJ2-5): EAGVAQSPRYKIIEKRQSVAFWCNPISGHATLYWYQQILGQGPKLLIQFQNNGVVDDSQLPKDRFSAERLKGVDSTLKIQPAKLEDSAVYLCASSSQSGRGGQRETQYFGPGTRLLVL.

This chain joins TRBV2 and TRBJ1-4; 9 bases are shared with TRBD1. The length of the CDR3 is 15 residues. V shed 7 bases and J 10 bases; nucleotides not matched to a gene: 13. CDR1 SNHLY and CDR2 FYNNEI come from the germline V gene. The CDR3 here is CASNDLQGAERKLFF. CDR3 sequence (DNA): TGTGCCAGCAACGACCTACAGGGGGCCGAGAGAAAACTGTTTTTT.

The CDR3 DNA is TGTGCCAGCAGCTTAGCTGGGGTCCCAAACACTGAAGCTTTCTTT. As protein: CASSLAGVPNTEAFF. V and J are TRBV7-2 and TRBJ1-1; D remains ambiguous. The CDR3 has 15 amino acids. Trimming removed 0 bases from V and 2 bases from J, with 10 bases in between. Germline V CDR1 and CDR2: SGHTA, FQGNSA.

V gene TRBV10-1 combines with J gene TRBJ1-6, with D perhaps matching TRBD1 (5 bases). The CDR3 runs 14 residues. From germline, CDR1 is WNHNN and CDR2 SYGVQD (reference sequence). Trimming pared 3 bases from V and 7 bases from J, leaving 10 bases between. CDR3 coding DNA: TGCGCCAGCAGTGATTACAGGTTAAATTCACCCCTCCACTTT. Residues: CASSDYRLNSPLHF.